This TCR beta chain derives from a study of cytomegalovirus exposure and HLA in healthy donors. Study-wide results and limits: Many donors carried some public TCRs, although rarity characterized most TCR sequences.

About this clone: The antigen is unknown.

The protocol was immunoSEQ multiplex PCR, while the TCRdb copy is restricted to in-frame clones and leaves out a portion. Here the sample spans around 49,000 clones, over 85% being singletons. This CDR3 has 15 amino acids. V was shortened by 1 base and J by 2 bases, with 12 bases between the two germline ends. In germline, CDR1 is SEHNR, CDR2 FQNEAQ (reference sequence). Donors came from a validation cohort of over a hundred subjects, distinct from the first 666-subject cohort. Sequences were obtained from PBMCs. This chain joins TRBV7-9 and TRBJ2-7, with D possibly matching TRBD1 (6 bases). The origin of this receptor is a young woman in good health and CMV-seropositive. In DNA form, the CDR3 reads TGTGCCAGCAGCTTAGGACAGGTTTCCCCCTACGAGCAGTACTTC. Its protein product is CASSLGQVSPYEQYF.